The 7 T cell receptor beta chains presented below share a single source sample, sequenced in a study of blood T cell repertoires in COVID-19. Using immunoSEQ multiplex PCR, the repertoire was profiled, and TCRdb retains in-frame clones only, with some absent. Among around 130,000 clones, 70% to 90% were seen once, and the ten largest hold about 2.1%. Sequencing used peripheral blood. Every receptor here comes from a man aged 70-80 years with active COVID-19.

V usage is TRBV4-1 and J usage is TRBJ2-7, with 10 positions matching TRBD1. The germline V gene encodes CDR1 MGHRA and CDR2 YSYEKL. J gave up 7 bases and V 8 bases, and 11 bases lay outside the gene matches. CDR3 length: 14 amino acids. The CDR3 here is CASELTGGEEEQYF. CDR3 DNA: TGCGCCAGCGAGCTGACAGGGGGCGAGGAAGAGCAGTACTTC.

This sequence joins TRBV4-1 and TRBJ2-1, with 12 bases aligning to TRBD2. J gave up 8 bases and V 0 bases, and 5 bases lay outside the gene matches. CDR1 MGHRA and CDR2 YSYEKL come from the germline V gene. The CDR3 consists of 16 residues. The CDR3 loop reads CASSQDRLAGGDEQFF. CDR3 nucleotide sequence: TGCGCCAGCAGCCAAGATCGGCTAGCGGGAGGGGATGAGCAGTTCTTC.

The V and J genes are TRBV30 and TRBJ1-2; D ambiguous. Trimming shortened V by 3 bases and J by 2 bases, and 13 bases separated the two germline ends. The germline gives CDR1 GTSNPN, CDR2 SVGIG (reference sequence). The CDR3 runs to 14 residues. The CDR3 nucleotides read TGTGCCTGGAGAACGGCAGGTTCGAACTATGGCTACACCTTC. Encoded protein: CAWRTAGSNYGYTF.

The V call is TRBV7-9, the J call TRBJ2-7; D is ambiguous. V was pared by 5 bases and J by 4 bases, with 18 bases between. The CDR3 sequence is 15 residues long. CDR1 is SEHNR and CDR2 is FQNEAQ in the germline V gene (reference sequence). Here the CDR3 DNA reads TGTGCCAGCAGCCCCAGCTCGCGGTTACCGTACGAGCAGTACTTC. It is translated as CASSPSSRLPYEQYF.

The CDR3 reads CASSFTDTGGRQPQHF. The CDR3 DNA is TGTGCCAGCAGCTTCACGGATACAGGGGGCAGGCAGCCCCAGCATTTT. This chain links TRBV28 with TRBJ1-5; 9 bases line up with TRBD1. The CDR3 length is 16 residues. J lost 7 bases, V lost 6 bases, and 13 bases had no gene match. CDR1 and CDR2 (germline): MDHEN, SYDVKM.

The chain carries TRBV12-3 or TRBV12-4 and TRBJ2-7, with D perhaps matching TRBD2 (7 bases). CDR3 size: 13 residues. The CDR3 region has the DNA TGTGCTACCTCGGGGGGCGCTTACTACGAGCAGTACTTC. Translating gives CATSGGAYYEQYF.

The chain employs TRBV9 and TRBJ2-1; 8 bases map to TRBD1. This CDR3 is 15 amino acids long. The germline gives CDR1 SGDLS, CDR2 YYNGEE. Trimming at V came to 3 bases and at J to 8 bases, leaving 10 bases not matched to a gene. The CDR3 DNA follows: TGTGCCAGCAGCGCCGGGACAGGCGGGTTCTATGAGCAGTTCTTC. Translating it yields CASSAGTGGFYEQFF.